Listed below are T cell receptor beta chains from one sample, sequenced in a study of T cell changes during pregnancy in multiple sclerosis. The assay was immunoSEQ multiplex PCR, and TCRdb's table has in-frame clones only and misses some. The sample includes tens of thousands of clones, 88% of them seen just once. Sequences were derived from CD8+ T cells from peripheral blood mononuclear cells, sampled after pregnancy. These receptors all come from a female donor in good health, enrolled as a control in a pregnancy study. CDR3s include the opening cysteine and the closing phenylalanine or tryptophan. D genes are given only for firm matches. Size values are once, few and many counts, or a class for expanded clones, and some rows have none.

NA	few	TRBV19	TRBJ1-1	CASSLSGGTEAFF	TGTGCCAGTAGCCTATCGGGAGGGACTGAAGCTTTCTTT
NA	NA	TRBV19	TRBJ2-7	CASGLGYEQYF	TGTGCCAGTGGGCTGGGCTACGAGCAGTACTTC
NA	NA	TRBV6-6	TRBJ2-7	CASDPRGNEQYF	TGTGCCAGCGACCCGAGAGGGAACGAGCAGTACTTC
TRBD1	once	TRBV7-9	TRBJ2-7	CASSLGLGQGNEQYF	TGTGCCAGCAGCTTGGGGCTGGGACAGGGCAACGAGCAGTACTTC
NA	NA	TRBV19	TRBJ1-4	CASSIGGPNEKLFF	TGTGCCAGTAGTATAGGGGGCCCTAATGAAAAACTGTTTTTT
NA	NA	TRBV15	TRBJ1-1	CATSREDLNTEAFF	TGTGCCACCAGCAGGGAGGACCTTAACACTGAAGCTTTCTTT
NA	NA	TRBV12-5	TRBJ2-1	CASGLAMYNEQFF	TGTGCTAGTGGTTTGGCTATGTACAATGAGCAGTTCTTC
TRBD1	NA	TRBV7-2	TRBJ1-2	CASSRGQGKDYGYTF	TGTGCCAGCAGCAGAGGACAGGGGAAGGACTATGGCTACACCTTC
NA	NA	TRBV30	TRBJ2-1	CAWSIAGSYNEQFF	TGTGCCTGGAGTATAGCTGGGTCCTACAATGAGCAGTTCTTC
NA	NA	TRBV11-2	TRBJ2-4	CASSNNRGFYIQYF	TGTGCCAGCAGCAACAATCGAGGGTTCTACATTCAGTACTTC
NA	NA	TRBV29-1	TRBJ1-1	CSVEGGGIYPEGAFF	TGCAGCGTTGAGGGAGGGGGGATCTACCCCGAAGGAGCTTTCTTT
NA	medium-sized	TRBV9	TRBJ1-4	CASSVADSKNEKLFF	TGTGCCAGCAGCGTAGCCGACAGTAAGAATGAAAAACTGTTTTTT
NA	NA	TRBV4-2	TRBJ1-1	CASSLRVLNTEAFF	TGTGCCAGCAGCCTCCGGGTGCTGAACACTGAAGCTTTCTTT
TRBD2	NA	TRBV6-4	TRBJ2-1	CASSELAGSYNEQFF	TGTGCCAGCAGTGAACTAGCGGGGTCCTACAATGAGCAGTTCTTC